This TCR beta chain derives from a study of PD-L1 blockade in urothelial cancer. Study at large: A median of approximately 140,000 T cells was found in the blood samples.

The time point here: pretreatment peripheral blood. The diagnosis in patients was locally advanced or metastatic urothelial carcinoma. V lost 0 bases to trimming and J lost 4 bases, with 22 bases between them. The CDR3 runs 19 residues. Germline CDR1 and CDR2: LNHNV and YYDKDF (reference sequence). Profiled with immunoSEQ multiplex PCR; TCRdb holds only in-frame clones, not every one. The table shows 70,000 to 95,000 clones, with around 84% occurring only once. The sample was PBMCs, taken around atezolizumab (anti-PD-L1) treatment. The gene calls are TRBV15 and TRBJ2-1, with a tentative D call TRBD1 (6 bases). This clonotype was sampled from a man aged 60 to 69 with urothelial cancer. CDR3 in amino acids: CATSRDSSTGSPLYNEQFF. The CDR3 DNA is TGTGCCACCAGCAGAGATTCCTCAACAGGGTCCCCTTTATACAATGAGCAGTTCTTC.